The next 18 T cell receptor beta chains were all read from a single sample in a study of beta chain features in type 1 diabetes. Findings and caveats of the study: Researchers report that Type 1 diabetes patients had moderately but significantly shorter TCRB CDR3s across all four CD4+ subsets.

What was sequenced were expressed TCRB transcripts, since all of the isolated RNA had been reverse transcribed. The protocol was immunoSEQ multiplex PCR, while the TCRdb copy is restricted to in-frame clones and leaves out a portion. Of 300,000 to 350,000 clones listed, approximately 12% are singletons. These receptors have no identified antigens. Material for sequencing was naive CD4+ T cells from blood. The receptor source for this set is a young woman with type 1 diabetes.

This clone was found a few times. The DNA for the CDR3 is TGTGCCAGCAGCCAGACTAGCGGGAGGGTAGATACGCAGTATTTT. As protein: CASSQTSGRVDTQYF. The chain combines TRBV4-2 with TRBJ2-3; 14 bases are a match to TRBD2. V trimming: 3 bases; J trimming: 5 bases; junction bases outside the gene matches: 1. Germline V gives CDR1 LGHNA, CDR2 YNFKEQ. This CDR3 has 15 amino acids.

J is TRBJ2-7 and V is TRBV18, with 13 bases matching TRBD2. Per germline, CDR1 KGHSH and CDR2 LQKENI. The CDR3 spans 15 residues. Trimming cost V 5 bases and J 6 bases; bases outside gene matches: 7. The CDR3 region is CASSRTSGSSVEQYV. CDR3 sequence (DNA): TGTGCCAGCTCAAGGACTAGCGGGAGTTCCGTCGAGCAGTACGTC.

The table lists this clone with a few counts. The genes are TRBV30 and TRBJ2-3; D is unclear. Trimming pared 5 bases from V and 6 bases from J, leaving 9 bases between. From germline, CDR1 is GTSNPN and CDR2 SVGIG (reference sequence). The CDR3 loop spans 11 amino acids. The CDR3: CAWGSADTQYF. CDR3 coding DNA: TGTGCCTGGGGCTCCGCTGATACGCAGTATTTT.

In this sample, this clone turned up a few times. The rearrangement uses TRBV11-2 and TRBJ1-4; TRBD1 matches at 10 bases. Germline V gene sequence: CDR1 SGHAT, CDR2 FQNNGV. Trimming took 5 bases from V and 8 from J; bases not matched to a gene: 5. This CDR3 comprises 14 residues. The CDR3 region is CASSRQGAREKLFF. As DNA, the CDR3 is TGTGCCAGCAGCCGACAGGGGGCACGGGAAAAACTGTTTTTT.

This clone was recorded a few times. The chain employs TRBV28 and TRBJ2-1; 10 bases are a match to TRBD1. Germline CDR1 and CDR2: MDHEN and SYDVKM. V was pared by 4 bases and J by 4 bases, with 4 bases of the junction left unmatched. The CDR3 sequence is 15 residues long. The CDR3 spells CASSSGTGAYNEQFF. DNA for the CDR3: TGTGCCAGCAGTTCCGGGACAGGGGCTTACAATGAGCAGTTCTTC.

The V gene is TRBV7-6, the J gene TRBJ2-7, with 8 bases that match TRBD1. The CDR3 is made up of 14 amino acids. CDR1 SGHVS and CDR2 FNYEAQ come from the germline V gene. Germline trimming cut 8 bases from V and 6 bases from J; bases unmatched to any gene: 12. For the CDR3, the DNA is TGTGCCAGCTCCGGGACAGGAGGCCCGGGCGAGCAGTACTTC. Amino acid sequence: CASSGTGGPGEQYF.

The chain carries TRBV11-2 and TRBJ2-3; no reliable D call. CDR3 length equals 14 residues. Trimming removed 5 bases at V and 3 bases at J, with 12 bases between. Germline V gives CDR1 SGHAT, CDR2 FQNNGV. For the CDR3, the DNA is TGTGCCAGCAGCCCCCTCCAGGTTACAGATACGCAGTATTTT. As protein: CASSPLQVTDTQYF.

The chain couples TRBV19 to TRBJ2-7; the D gene is possibly TRBD1 (5 bases). This CDR3 contains 14 residues. Per the germline V gene, CDR1 is LNHDA and CDR2 is SQIVND (reference sequence). V lost 3 bases and J lost 0, with 9 bases in between. CDR3 protein: CASSIQGSSYEQYF. In nucleotides, the CDR3 is TGTGCCAGTAGTATTCAGGGCAGCTCCTACGAGCAGTACTTC.

This clone was picked up one time. V and J are TRBV27 and TRBJ2-1; TRBD1 matches 10 bases. The germline CDR1 and CDR2 sequences are MNHEY and SMNVEV (reference sequence). This CDR3 spans 15 amino acids. J gave up 4 bases and V 4 bases, and 4 bases lay outside the gene matches. Written as DNA, the CDR3 is TGTGCCAGCAGTTGGGGACAGGGGTCATACAATGAGCAGTTCTTC. It is translated as CASSWGQGSYNEQFF.

The V gene is TRBV5-1, the J gene TRBJ1-2, with 10 bases matching TRBD1. The CDR3 is made up of 14 amino acids. J gave up 8 bases and V 4 bases, and 8 bases lay outside the gene matches. Germline V CDR1 and CDR2: SGHRS, YFSETQ. The CDR3 DNA reads TGCGCCAGCAGCCCCGGGACAGGGGTTGAAGGCTACACCTTC. Amino acids: CASSPGTGVEGYTF.

This chain's CDR3 is CSVGRDGYEQYF. CDR3 DNA sequence: TGCAGCGTTGGGAGGGACGGCTACGAGCAGTACTTC. This chain uses TRBV29-1 with TRBJ2-7; possibly TRBD2 for D (6 bases). The length of the CDR3 is 12 residues. Germline CDR1 is SQVTM and CDR2 is ANQGSEA. V was trimmed by 4 bases and J by 3 bases, leaving 10 bases between them.

The table lists this clone with a few counts. The chain links TRBV11-2 to TRBJ2-3, with 9 bases matching TRBD1. Germline lookup yields CDR1 SGHAT and CDR2 FQNNGV. This CDR3 contains 16 residues. Trimming removed 2 bases from V and 2 bases from J; junction bases left unmatched: 5. Here the CDR3 DNA reads TGTGCCAGCAGCTTATTACAGGGGGCTGTCACAGATACGCAGTATTTT. This codes for CASSLLQGAVTDTQYF.

This chain joins TRBV5-4 and TRBJ2-1; TRBD2 matches 12 bases. From germline, CDR1 is SGHNT and CDR2 YYREEE (reference sequence). The V and J ends lost 1 base and 3 bases, in that order; junction bases with no gene match: 8. CDR3 size: 18 residues. CDR3 in amino acids: CASSLLAGGPPIYNEQFF. For the CDR3, the DNA is TGTGCCAGCAGCTTGCTAGCGGGAGGGCCACCGATCTACAATGAGCAGTTCTTC.

This clone has just a few counts. The V gene is TRBV14, the J gene TRBJ1-4; weak D call: TRBD1 (5 bases). This CDR3 has 15 residues. The V and J ends lost 1 base and 11 bases respectively, with 17 bases between them. The germline gives CDR1 SGHDN, CDR2 FVKESK. CDR3 in amino acids: CASSQVAGLNGKLFF. In DNA form, the CDR3 reads TGTGCCAGCAGCCAAGTCGCGGGGCTGAATGGGAAACTGTTTTTT.

This clone turned up a few times. The chain employs TRBV7-9 and TRBJ2-7; 8 bases agree with TRBD1. The trim removed 5 bases at V and 3 bases at J, leaving 3 bases unmatched. The germline gives CDR1 SEHNR, CDR2 FQNEAQ (reference sequence). The CDR3 is made up of 13 amino acids. The CDR3, as DNA: TGTGCCAGCAGCCAGGGACAGGACTACGAGCAGTACTTC. Its protein is CASSQGQDYEQYF.

The chain joins TRBV11-2 to TRBJ2-1; maybe TRBD2 (6 bases). CDR3 length: 16 amino acids. CDR1 SGHAT and CDR2 FQNNGV come from the germline V gene. Trimming took 2 bases from V and 1 from J, leaving 12 bases between them. Written as DNA, the CDR3 is TGTGCCAGCAGCTTAAAGGCGGGGTTTTCCTACAATGAGCAGTTCTTC. Translated, it gives CASSLKAGFSYNEQFF.

The table lists this clone with a few counts. The chain joins TRBV28 to TRBJ2-2; TRBD2 is a possible D gene (6 bases). Germline V gene lookup returns CDR1 MDHEN and CDR2 SYDVKM. This CDR3 is 18 amino acids long. V was shortened by 5 bases and J by 0 bases, with 19 bases between the two germline ends. CDR3 DNA sequence: TGTGCCAGCAGTGCCCTACGGACCGGGACTTCGAACACCGGGGAGCTGTTTTTT. It translates to CASSALRTGTSNTGELFF.

This clone has more than one count but fewer than ten. The rearrangement joins TRBV19 to TRBJ1-1, with a tentative D call TRBD1 (6 bases). The germline V gene encodes CDR1 LNHDA and CDR2 SQIVND (reference sequence). The CDR3 totals 15 residues. V lost 8 bases to trimming and J lost 1 base, with 17 bases between them. The CDR3 DNA follows: TGTGCCAGTCAGCTCAGGGGCTGGGGGAACACTGAAGCTTTCTTT. Amino acids: CASQLRGWGNTEAFF.